Below are 23 T cell receptor beta chains sequenced from a single sample in a study of T-cell reconstitution after alpha-beta-depleted transplantation in children. For TCRbeta, the library was prepared with unique molecular identifiers. MiXCR was run by TCRdb on the PCR reads, yielding one entry per CDR3 protein. The data show 65,000 to 85,000 distinct CDR3 sequences, roughly a tenth seen once. The source material was PBMCs, sampled before TCRalphabeta/CD19-depleted stem cell transplant. These receptors were collected from a boy aged 5-17 years with acute myeloid leukemia, due to receive a stem cell transplant.

This clonotype came up many times. CDR3 residues: CASSQGSYQPQHF. DNA for the CDR3: TGTGCCAGCAGTCAGGGCTCGTATCAGCCCCAGCATTTT. This chain uses TRBV6-5 with TRBJ1-5, with D tentatively TRBD1 (5 bases). Per germline, CDR1 MNHEY and CDR2 SVGAGI. V lost 5 bases, J lost 5 bases, and 10 bases lay in between. This CDR3 spans 13 amino acids.

This clonotype has at least ten counts. V and J are TRBV24-1 and TRBJ2-1; 10 positions agree with TRBD2. CDR1 KGHDR and CDR2 SFDVKD come from the germline V gene. Germline trimming cut 0 bases from V and 7 bases from J; bases unmatched to any gene: 11. CDR3 length: 18 residues. The CDR3 DNA follows: TGTGCCACCAGTGATTTGAGGGGAGCGGGAGGGCCCAGGAATGAGCAGTTCTTC. Its protein product is CATSDLRGAGGPRNEQFF.

This clonotype was detected many times. The genes are TRBV7-7 and TRBJ2-3; 13 nucleotides align to TRBD2. Germline CDR1 is SSHAT and CDR2 is FNYEAQ (reference sequence). The CDR3 sequence is 19 residues long. Losses at the gene ends were 1 base for V and 2 bases for J; bases not matched to a gene: 9. DNA of the CDR3: TGTGCCAGCAGCTTAGGGGTTAGGGGACTAGCGGGGCCCACAGATACGCAGTATTTT. Its protein is CASSLGVRGLAGPTDTQYF.

This clonotype was recorded at least ten times. The rearrangement uses TRBV3-1 and TRBJ1-1, with D hard to call. Germline CDR1 LGHDT, CDR2 YNNKEL (reference sequence). Trimming left V 6 bases short and J 1 base short, with 9 bases between. This CDR3 is built from 13 residues. The CDR3 spells CASSEIRNTEAFF. CDR3 DNA: TGTGCCAGCAGTGAGATCAGGAACACTGAAGCTTTCTTT.

This clonotype has more than one count but fewer than ten. The V and J genes are TRBV6-5 and TRBJ2-5; 10 bases match TRBD1. The CDR3 runs to 14 residues. V was pared by 6 bases and J by 5 bases, with 6 bases of the junction left unmatched. The germline V gene has CDR1 MNHEY and CDR2 SVGAGI. In DNA, the CDR3 is TGTGCCAGCAGCGACAGGGGGCGGTTGGAGACCCAGTACTTC. This gives the protein CASSDRGRLETQYF.

Many counts were recorded for this clonotype. J is TRBJ2-3 and V is TRBV20-1; D gene ambiguous. This CDR3 has 10 residues. Germline V gene data show CDR1 as DFQATT and CDR2 as SNEGSKA (reference sequence). Trimming took 3 bases from V and 4 from J, leaving 2 bases between them. CDR3 DNA sequence: TGCAGTGCTAGTGCAGATACGCAGTATTTT. Protein sequence: CSASADTQYF.

This rearrangement joins TRBV14 to TRBJ2-2, with D possibly being TRBD1 (6 bases). V lost 5 bases and J lost 6, with 7 bases in between. CDR1 and CDR2 from the germline V gene are SGHDN and FVKESK. This CDR3 is built from 12 residues. The DNA for the CDR3 is TGTGCCAGCAGCTCAGGGGCCGGGGAGCTGTTTTTT. Translated: CASSSGAGELFF.

The sample holds many counts of this clonotype. The rearrangement uses TRBV3-1 and TRBJ2-7, with TRBD1 matching 7 bases. Germline V gene lookup returns CDR1 LGHDT and CDR2 YNNKEL (reference sequence). This CDR3 spans 16 amino acids. The ends lost 3 bases at V and 2 bases at J; junction bases unmatched: 10. The CDR3 region is CASSQPSGTEAYEQYV. CDR3 in DNA: TGTGCCAGCAGCCAGCCTTCCGGGACAGAAGCCTACGAGCAGTACGTC.

At least ten counts were recorded for this clonotype. This sequence joins TRBV27 and TRBJ1-5; D is unresolved. Trimming cost V 3 bases and J 6 bases, with 18 bases left between them. CDR3 size: 16 residues. From germline, CDR1 is MNHEY and CDR2 SMNVEV (reference sequence). CDR3 loop: CASSFLSAVPTQPQHF. The CDR3 coding sequence is TGTGCCAGCAGTTTCTTGTCCGCTGTACCCACTCAGCCCCAGCATTTT.

This clonotype was found many times. The chain couples TRBV9 to TRBJ2-2; D uncertain. This CDR3 region has 16 residues. V dropped 0 bases and J dropped 7 bases, with 16 bases sitting between them. The germline V gene has CDR1 SGDLS and CDR2 YYNGEE. The CDR3 spells CASSVDAAPRGGELFF. In nucleotides, the CDR3 is TGTGCCAGCAGCGTAGACGCAGCACCTAGAGGCGGGGAGCTGTTTTTT.

At least ten counts were recorded for this clonotype. The chain joins TRBV29-1 to TRBJ2-2, with 7 bases lining up with TRBD1. CDR1 is SQVTM and CDR2 is ANQGSEA in the germline V gene. The CDR3 totals 17 residues. The V and J ends lost 4 bases and 6 bases, in that order; junction bases with no gene match: 17. Written as DNA, the CDR3 is TGCAGCGTTGTCCTCCTAGGGGCCAGGGGGTGGGCCGGGGAGCTGTTTTTT. It is translated as CSVVLLGARGWAGELFF.

V gene TRBV29-1 combines with J gene TRBJ2-7; maybe TRBD1 (5 bases). V lost 5 bases and J 4 bases, leaving 6 bases between the germline ends. CDR3 length: 10 residues. CDR1 and CDR2 (germline): SQVTM, ANQGSEA. CDR3 bases: TGCAGCGTTTCAGGGTACGAGCAGTACGTC. Translation: CSVSGYEQYV.

The chain links TRBV5-1 to TRBJ2-3, with D unresolved. V lost 2 bases, J lost 1 base, and 8 bases lay in between. The CDR3 sequence is 14 residues long. Germline CDR1 SGHRS, CDR2 YFSETQ. The CDR3 DNA is TGCGCCAGCAGCTTTCGTCAAGGCACAGATACGCAGTATTTT. Encoded protein: CASSFRQGTDTQYF.

There are many counts of this clonotype. The gene calls are TRBV6-1 and TRBJ1-6; 7 nucleotides match TRBD1. Unmatched junction bases numbered 5, after V lost 6 bases and J lost 9 bases. The CDR3 consists of 13 residues. In germline, CDR1 is MNHNS, CDR2 SASEGT. CDR3 region: CASSSGGGSPLHF. The CDR3 bases are TGTGCCAGCAGCTCAGGGGGGGGTTCACCCCTCCACTTT.

This clonotype appeared many times. The chain employs TRBV28 and TRBJ2-1, with TRBD2 identical over 14 bases. The V gene's germline CDR1 is MDHEN and CDR2 SYDVKM. Losses at the gene ends were 7 bases for V and 7 bases for J; bases not matched to a gene: 12. The CDR3 is 17 residues long. CDR3 sequence reads: CASTSERGLAGVNEQFF. CDR3 DNA sequence: TGTGCCAGCACCTCAGAAAGGGGACTAGCGGGAGTGAATGAGCAGTTCTTC. Combining the CDR3 with reference TRBV28 and TRBJ2-1 gives the whole variable domain DVKVTQSSRYLVKRTGEKVFLECVQDMDHENMFWYRQDPGLGLRLIYFSYDVKMKEKGDIPEGYSVSREKKERFSLILESASTNQTSMYLCASTSERGLAGVNEQFFGPGTRLTVL.

The chain couples TRBV6-2 or TRBV6-3 to TRBJ1-5; D gene unclear. Germline CDR1 reads MNHEY; CDR2 reads SVGEGT. The CDR3 loop spans 15 amino acids. V lost 1 base, J lost 1 base, and 8 bases lay in between. The CDR3 loop reads CASSYWGGSNQPQHF. CDR3 nucleotides: TGTGCCAGCAGTTACTGGGGAGGAAGCAATCAGCCCCAGCATTTT.

This clonotype was seen ten or more times. The chain links TRBV4-2 to TRBJ1-1; possible D gene TRBD1, 6 bases. The CDR3 extends over 19 amino acids. Per germline, CDR1 LGHNA and CDR2 YNFKEQ. The V end was cut by 2 bases, the J end by 0 bases, with 22 bases between. This chain's CDR3 is CASSQWSYDRDKVNTEAFF. CDR3 sequence (DNA): TGTGCCAGCAGCCAATGGTCTTATGATCGGGACAAAGTGAACACTGAAGCTTTCTTT.

This clonotype was recorded many times. The chain couples TRBV4-3 to TRBJ2-5, with 7 bases that match TRBD1. V shed 1 base, J shed 0 bases, and the junction held 2 bases outside the gene matches. From germline, CDR1 is LGHNA and CDR2 YSLEER. The CDR3 has 15 amino acids. The DNA of the CDR3 is TGCGCCAGCAGCCAAGGAACAGGGGACCAAGAGACCCAGTACTTC. Translated, it gives CASSQGTGDQETQYF.

A word on this clonotype: A much larger clone sits a single nucleotide away, making a read error possible. The chain joins TRBV20-1 to TRBJ2-5; 8 bases are shared with TRBD1. Per germline, CDR1 DFQATT and CDR2 SNEGSKA (reference sequence). The CDR3 totals 15 residues. V lost 1 base to trimming and J lost 4 bases; unmatched junction nucleotides: 8. The CDR3 DNA follows: TGCAGTGCTAGAGGCTCCAGGGGGCAAAGAGAGACCCAGTACTTC. This codes for CSARGSRGQRETQYF.

V gene TRBV6-1 combines with J gene TRBJ2-1; 16 bases line up with TRBD2. Trimming took 10 bases from V and 6 from J; bases not matched to a gene: 9. This CDR3 is 16 amino acids long. Germline values: CDR1 MNHNS, CDR2 SASEGT. CDR3 residues: CATEGLAGGPGNEQFF. CDR3 coding DNA: TGTGCCACAGAGGGACTAGCGGGGGGGCCGGGCAATGAGCAGTTCTTC.

This rearrangement joins TRBV3-1 to TRBJ2-7; 8 positions match TRBD2. CDR3 length: 15 amino acids. The V segment lost 10 bases and the J segment 2 bases; nucleotides outside the gene matches: 13. Germline CDR1 LGHDT, CDR2 YNNKEL (reference sequence). The CDR3 reads CATCSSGRGPYEQYF. Written as DNA, the CDR3 is TGTGCCACCTGCTCCAGCGGGAGAGGGCCCTACGAGCAGTACTTC.

At least ten counts were recorded for this clonotype. V and J are TRBV7-9 and TRBJ1-1; 8 nucleotides align to TRBD1. V shed 4 bases, J shed 1 base, and the junction held 2 bases outside the gene matches. This CDR3 is built from 14 residues. Germline CDR1 and CDR2: SEHNR and FQNEAQ (reference sequence). In DNA form, the CDR3 reads TGTGCCAGCAGCTCGGACAGGGAGAACACTGAAGCTTTCTTT. This sequence encodes CASSSDRENTEAFF.

This clonotype showed up many times. The chain couples TRBV4-1 to TRBJ1-1; D uncertain. CDR1 and CDR2 from the germline V gene are MGHRA and YSYEKL. The CDR3 totals 14 residues. V was clipped by 1 base and J by 5 bases, with 11 bases between them. The CDR3 loop is CASSQVGVGTEAFF. CDR3 nucleotides: TGCGCCAGCAGCCAAGTGGGTGTGGGGACTGAAGCTTTCTTT.